This TCR beta chain is from a study of T-cell reconstitution after alpha-beta-depleted transplantation in children. Unique molecular identifiers were built into the TCRbeta library. TCRdb re-called the PCR reads through MiXCR, storing one row per CDR3 protein. The data show fewer than 200,000 distinct CDR3 sequences, with more than 6.5% seen just once and 3% to 3.5% held by the top ten. This clonotype was seen at least ten times. The CDR3 covers 11 residues. Looked up from germline, CDR1 is DFQATT and CDR2 is SNEGSKA (reference sequence). Trimming cost V 6 bases and J 7 bases, with 13 bases left between them.

Sequenced material: PBMCs from the stem cell graft donor, taken from the stem cell graft. The sequence came from a human donor who donated a stem cell graft to a child with Wiskott-Aldrich syndrome. The gene calls are TRBV20-1 and TRBJ2-7; D gene ambiguous. The CDR3 loop is CSAVTPREQYF. CDR3 bases: TGCAGTGCCGTTACGCCCCGGGAGCAGTACTTC.